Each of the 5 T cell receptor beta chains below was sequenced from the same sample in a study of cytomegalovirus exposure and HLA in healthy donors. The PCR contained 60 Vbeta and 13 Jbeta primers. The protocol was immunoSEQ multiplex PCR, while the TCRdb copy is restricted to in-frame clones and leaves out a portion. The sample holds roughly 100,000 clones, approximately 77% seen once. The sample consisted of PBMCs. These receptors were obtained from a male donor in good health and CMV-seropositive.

CDR3 sequence reads: CASSVGGGREKLFF. DNA of the CDR3: TGTGCCAGCAGCGTAGGAGGGGGCCGCGAAAAACTGTTTTTT. The gene calls are TRBV9 and TRBJ1-4; 7 bases are shared with TRBD1. Trimming at V came to 0 bases and at J to 8 bases, leaving 4 bases not matched to a gene. CDR3 length: 14 amino acids. Per germline, CDR1 SGDLS and CDR2 YYNGEE. Full variable domain (missing parts from reference TRBV9 and TRBJ1-4): DSGVTQTPKHLITATGQRVTLRCSPRSGDLSVYWYQQSLDQGLQFLIQYYNGEERAKGNILERFSAQQFPDLHSELNLSSLELGDSALYFCASSVGGGREKLFFGSGTQLSVL.

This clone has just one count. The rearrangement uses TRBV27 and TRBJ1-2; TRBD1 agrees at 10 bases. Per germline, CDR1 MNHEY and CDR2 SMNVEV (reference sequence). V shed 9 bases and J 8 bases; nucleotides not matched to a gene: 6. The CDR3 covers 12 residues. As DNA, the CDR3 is TGTGCCAGTAGACAGGGGGCGAGAGGCTACACCTTC. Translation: CASRQGARGYTF.

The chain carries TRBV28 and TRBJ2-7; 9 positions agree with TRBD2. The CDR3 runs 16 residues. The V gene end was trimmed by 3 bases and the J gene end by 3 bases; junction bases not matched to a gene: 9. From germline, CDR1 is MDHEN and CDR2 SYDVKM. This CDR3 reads CASSFVSSGTFYEQYF. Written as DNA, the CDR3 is TGTGCCAGCAGTTTTGTGTCTAGCGGGACTTTCTACGAGCAGTACTTC.

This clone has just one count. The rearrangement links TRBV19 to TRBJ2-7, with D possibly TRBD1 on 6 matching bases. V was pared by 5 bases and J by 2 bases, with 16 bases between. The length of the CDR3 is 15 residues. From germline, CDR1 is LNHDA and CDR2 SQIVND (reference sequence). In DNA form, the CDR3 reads TGTGCCAGTAGTCCACAGACAGGAAACGCCTACGAGCAGTACTTC. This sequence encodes CASSPQTGNAYEQYF.

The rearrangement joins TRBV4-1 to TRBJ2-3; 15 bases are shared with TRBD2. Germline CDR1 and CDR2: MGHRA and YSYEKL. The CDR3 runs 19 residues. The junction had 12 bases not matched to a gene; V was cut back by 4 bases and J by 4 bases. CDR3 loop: CASSRGTSGRSSLPDTQYF. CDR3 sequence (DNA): TGCGCCAGCAGCCGGGGGACTAGCGGGAGGAGTAGCCTCCCAGATACGCAGTATTTT.